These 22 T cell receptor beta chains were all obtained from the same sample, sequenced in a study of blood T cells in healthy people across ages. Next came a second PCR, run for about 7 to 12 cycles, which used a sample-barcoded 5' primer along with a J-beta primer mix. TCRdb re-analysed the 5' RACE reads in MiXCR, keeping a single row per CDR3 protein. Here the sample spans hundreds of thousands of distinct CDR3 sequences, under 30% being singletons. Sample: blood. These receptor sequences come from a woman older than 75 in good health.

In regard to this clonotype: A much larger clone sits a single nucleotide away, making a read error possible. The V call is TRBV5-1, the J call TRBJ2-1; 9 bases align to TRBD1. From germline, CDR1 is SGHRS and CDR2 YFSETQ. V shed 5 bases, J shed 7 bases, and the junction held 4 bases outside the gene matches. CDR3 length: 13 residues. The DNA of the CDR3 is TGCGCCAGCAGTGCCGGGACAGGGAATGAGCAGTTCTTC. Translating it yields CASSAGTGNEQFF.

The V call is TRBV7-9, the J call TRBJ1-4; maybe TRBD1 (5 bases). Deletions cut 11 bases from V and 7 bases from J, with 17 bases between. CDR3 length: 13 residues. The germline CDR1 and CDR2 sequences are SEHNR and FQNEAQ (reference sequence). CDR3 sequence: CACTAGGGEKLFF. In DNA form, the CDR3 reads TGTGCCTGCACCGCCGGGGGAGGTGAAAAACTGTTTTTT.

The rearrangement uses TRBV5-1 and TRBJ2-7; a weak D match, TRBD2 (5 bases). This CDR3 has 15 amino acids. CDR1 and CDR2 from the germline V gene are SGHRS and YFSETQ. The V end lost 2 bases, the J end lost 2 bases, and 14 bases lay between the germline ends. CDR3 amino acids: CASSFGGPTPYEQYF. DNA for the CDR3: TGCGCCAGCAGCTTTGGAGGACCGACGCCCTACGAGCAGTACTTC.

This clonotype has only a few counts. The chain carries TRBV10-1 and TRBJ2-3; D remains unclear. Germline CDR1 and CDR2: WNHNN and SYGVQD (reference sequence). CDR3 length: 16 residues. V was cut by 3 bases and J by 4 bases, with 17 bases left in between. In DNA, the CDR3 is TGCGCCAGCAGTGACCCAAAAGATGGGGTGGCAGATACGCAGTATTTT. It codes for CASSDPKDGVADTQYF.

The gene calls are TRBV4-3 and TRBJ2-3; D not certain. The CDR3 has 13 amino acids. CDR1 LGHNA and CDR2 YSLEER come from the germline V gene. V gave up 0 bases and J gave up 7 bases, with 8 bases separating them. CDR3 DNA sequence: TGCGCCAGCAGCCAAGAAAGAAAGCATACGCAGTATTTT. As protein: CASSQERKHTQYF.

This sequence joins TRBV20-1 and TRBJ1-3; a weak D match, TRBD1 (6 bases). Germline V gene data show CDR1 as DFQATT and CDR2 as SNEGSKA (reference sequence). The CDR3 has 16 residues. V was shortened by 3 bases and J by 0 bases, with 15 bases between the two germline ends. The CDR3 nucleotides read TGCAGTGCTAGGGCCGGAGGGGGATTCTCTGGAAACACCATATATTTT. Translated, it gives CSARAGGGFSGNTIYF.

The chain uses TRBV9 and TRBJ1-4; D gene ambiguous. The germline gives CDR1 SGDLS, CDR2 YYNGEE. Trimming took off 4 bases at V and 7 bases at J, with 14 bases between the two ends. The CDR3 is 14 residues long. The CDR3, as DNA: TGTGCCAGCAGCCCTCAGGTGGCAGGTGAAAAACTGTTTTTT. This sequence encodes CASSPQVAGEKLFF.

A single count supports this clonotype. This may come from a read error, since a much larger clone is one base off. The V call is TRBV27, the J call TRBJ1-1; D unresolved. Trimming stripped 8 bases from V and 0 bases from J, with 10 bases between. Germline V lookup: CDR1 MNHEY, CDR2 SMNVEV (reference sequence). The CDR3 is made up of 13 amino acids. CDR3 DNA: TGTGCCAGCGGACTGAAGATGAACACTGAAGCTTTCTTT. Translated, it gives CASGLKMNTEAFF.

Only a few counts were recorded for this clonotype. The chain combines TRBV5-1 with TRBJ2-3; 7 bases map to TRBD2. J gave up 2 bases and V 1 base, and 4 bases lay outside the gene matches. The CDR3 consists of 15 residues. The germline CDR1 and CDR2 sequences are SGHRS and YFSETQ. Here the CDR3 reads CASSLNGLDTDTQYF. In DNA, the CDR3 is TGCGCCAGCAGCTTGAATGGACTAGACACAGATACGCAGTATTTT.

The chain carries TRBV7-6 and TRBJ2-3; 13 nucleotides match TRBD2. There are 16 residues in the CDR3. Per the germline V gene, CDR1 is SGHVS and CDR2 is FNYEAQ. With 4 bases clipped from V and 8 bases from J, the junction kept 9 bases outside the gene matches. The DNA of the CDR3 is TGTGCCAGCAGCTCGTCCACTAGCGGGGGGGCCCGTACGCAGTATTTT. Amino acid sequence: CASSSSTSGGARTQYF.

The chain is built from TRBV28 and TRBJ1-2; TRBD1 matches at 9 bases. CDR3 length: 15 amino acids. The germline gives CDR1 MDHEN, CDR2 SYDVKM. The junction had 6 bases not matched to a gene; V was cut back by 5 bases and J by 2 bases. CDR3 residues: CASSVTGTGNYGYTF. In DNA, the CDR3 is TGTGCCAGCAGTGTAACCGGGACAGGGAACTATGGCTACACCTTC.

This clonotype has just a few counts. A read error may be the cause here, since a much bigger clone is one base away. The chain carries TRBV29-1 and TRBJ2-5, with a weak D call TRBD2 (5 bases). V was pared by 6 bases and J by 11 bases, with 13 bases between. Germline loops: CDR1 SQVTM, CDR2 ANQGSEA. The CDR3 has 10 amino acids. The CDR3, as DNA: TGCAGCGTAGCGGTGGTTGAGCAGTACTTC. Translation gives CSVAVVEQYF.

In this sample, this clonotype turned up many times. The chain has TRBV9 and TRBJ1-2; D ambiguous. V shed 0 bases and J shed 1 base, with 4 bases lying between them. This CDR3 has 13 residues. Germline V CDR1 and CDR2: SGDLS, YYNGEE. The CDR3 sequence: CASSVAGNYGYTF. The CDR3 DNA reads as TGTGCCAGCAGCGTAGCGGGTAACTATGGCTACACCTTC.

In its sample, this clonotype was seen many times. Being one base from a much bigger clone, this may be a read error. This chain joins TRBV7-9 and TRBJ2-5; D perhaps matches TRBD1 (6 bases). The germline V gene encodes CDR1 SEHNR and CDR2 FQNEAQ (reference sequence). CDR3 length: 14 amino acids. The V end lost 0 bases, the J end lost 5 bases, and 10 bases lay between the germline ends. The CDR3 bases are TGTGCCAGCAGCTTAGCGGGGGCCGCGGAGACCCAGTACTTC. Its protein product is CASSLAGAAETQYF.

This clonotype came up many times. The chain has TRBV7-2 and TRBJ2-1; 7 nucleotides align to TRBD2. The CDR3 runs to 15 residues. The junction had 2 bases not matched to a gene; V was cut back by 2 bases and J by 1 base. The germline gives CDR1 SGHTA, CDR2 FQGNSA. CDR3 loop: CASSLREGSYNEQFF. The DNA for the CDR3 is TGTGCCAGCAGCTTAAGGGAGGGTTCCTACAATGAGCAGTTCTTC.

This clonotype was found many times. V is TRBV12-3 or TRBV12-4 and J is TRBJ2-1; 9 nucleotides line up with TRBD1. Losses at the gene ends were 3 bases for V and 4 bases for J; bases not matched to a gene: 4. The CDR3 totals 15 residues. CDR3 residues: CASSFRQGGYNEQFF. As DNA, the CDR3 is TGTGCCAGCAGTTTTCGACAGGGGGGGTACAATGAGCAGTTCTTC.

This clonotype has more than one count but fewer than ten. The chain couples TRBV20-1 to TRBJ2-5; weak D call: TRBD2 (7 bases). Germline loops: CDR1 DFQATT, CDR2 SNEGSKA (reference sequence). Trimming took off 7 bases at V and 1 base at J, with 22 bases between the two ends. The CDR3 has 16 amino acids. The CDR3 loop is CSGSRGATAFQETQYF. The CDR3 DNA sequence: TGCAGTGGCTCACGGGGGGCGACCGCCTTCCAAGAGACCCAGTACTTC.

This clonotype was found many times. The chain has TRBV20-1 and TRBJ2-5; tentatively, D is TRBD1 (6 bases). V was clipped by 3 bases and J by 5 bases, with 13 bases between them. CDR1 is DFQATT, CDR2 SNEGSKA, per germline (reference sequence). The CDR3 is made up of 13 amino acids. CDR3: CSARKGVLETQYF. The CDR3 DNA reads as TGCAGTGCTAGGAAGGGGGTTTTGGAGACCCAGTACTTC.

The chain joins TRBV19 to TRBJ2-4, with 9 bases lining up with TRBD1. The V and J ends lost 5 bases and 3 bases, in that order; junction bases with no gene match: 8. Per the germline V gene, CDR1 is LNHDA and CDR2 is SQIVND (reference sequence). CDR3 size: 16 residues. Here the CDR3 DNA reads TGTGCCAGTAGTCAACGGAGACAGGGGGTCAAAAACATTCAGTACTTC. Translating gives CASSQRRQGVKNIQYF.

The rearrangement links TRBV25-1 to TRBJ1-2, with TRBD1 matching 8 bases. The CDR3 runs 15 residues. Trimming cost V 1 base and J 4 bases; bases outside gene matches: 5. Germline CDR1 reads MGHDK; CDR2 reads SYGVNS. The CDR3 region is CASSELGQAPYGYTF. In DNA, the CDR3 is TGTGCCAGCAGTGAATTGGGACAGGCCCCCTATGGCTACACCTTC.

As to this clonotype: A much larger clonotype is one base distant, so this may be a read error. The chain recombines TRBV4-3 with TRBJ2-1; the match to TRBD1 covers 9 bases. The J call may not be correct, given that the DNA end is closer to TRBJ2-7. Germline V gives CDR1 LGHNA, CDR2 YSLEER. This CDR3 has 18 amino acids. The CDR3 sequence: CASSQDGQGRSVYNEQYF. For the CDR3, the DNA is TGCGCCAGCAGCCAAGACGGACAGGGGCGATCGGTCTACAATGAGCAGTACTTC.

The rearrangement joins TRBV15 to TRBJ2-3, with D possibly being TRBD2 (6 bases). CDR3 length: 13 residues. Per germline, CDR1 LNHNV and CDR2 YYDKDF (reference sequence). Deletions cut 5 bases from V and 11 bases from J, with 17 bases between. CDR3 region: CATSPRAGRGQYF. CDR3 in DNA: TGTGCCACCAGCCCCCGAGCCGGGCGGGGGCAGTATTTT.